These 4 T cell receptor beta chains share one sample of origin, sequenced in a study of CXCR3-negative and CXCR3-positive naive CD8 T cells. No antigens are known for them. Study-wide points: TRB CDR3 hydrophobicity was greater in CXCR3-positive naive cells than in CXCR3-negative naive cells.

Researchers prepared the TRB cDNA libraries using 5' RACE with UMI labels. With the 5' RACE reads reprocessed, TCRdb shows one record per CDR3 protein and no DNA. The specimen's table records tens of thousands of distinct CDR3 sequences. Sequencing was performed on naive CXCR3+ CD8+ T cells from blood. The sample's subset: CD45RO-CCR7+CD27+CD95- naive CD8+ T cells expressing CXCR3 (TNR3+). The receptor set was obtained from a human donor in good health. Some clones in this sample may be carry-over from other donors' samples.

The CDR3: CASSLTNEQFF. The chain joins TRBV28 to TRBJ2-1. The CDR3 covers 11 residues. Germline V CDR1 and CDR2: MDHEN, SYDVKM.

The chain carries TRBV7-9 and TRBJ1-2; the D call of TRBD1 rests on TCRdb alone, since no DNA is present to check it. The CDR3 consists of 12 residues. Germline assignment: CDR1 SEHNR and CDR2 FQNEAQ (reference sequence). The CDR3 sequence: CASSPTGLSYTF. Together with reference TRBV7-9 and TRBJ1-2, the CDR3 gives the full variable domain: DTGVSQNPRHKITKRGQNVTFRCDPISEHNRLYWYRQTLGQGPEFLTYFQNEAQLEKSRLLSDRFSAERPKGSFSTLEIQRTEQGDSAMYLCASSPTGLSYTFGSGTRLTVV.

The CDR3 reads CASSQDWEDQPQHF. This chain connects TRBV3-1 to TRBJ1-5. From germline, CDR1 is LGHDT and CDR2 YNNKEL (reference sequence). The CDR3 runs 14 residues.

V is TRBV6-2 or TRBV6-3 and J is TRBJ2-2; TCRdb outputs TRBD1, but without DNA this stays unchecked. CDR3 size: 15 residues. Germline V gene data show CDR1 as MNHEY and CDR2 as SVGEGT. Here the CDR3 reads CASNWDTSDTGELFF.